This TCR beta chain was found in a study of beta chain features in type 1 diabetes. Study-wide results and limits: A moderate, significant TCRB CDR3 shortening appeared in type 1 diabetes across four CD4+ subsets.

Worth noting for this clone: Antigen unknown.

Investigators reverse transcribed all isolated RNA, so they sequenced expressed TCRB transcripts. The protocol was immunoSEQ multiplex PCR, while the TCRdb copy is restricted to in-frame clones and leaves out a portion. The repertoire holds about 160,000 clones, with roughly 9% as singletons. The CDR3 runs to 17 residues. Germline V CDR1 and CDR2: MGHRA, YSYEKL. Trimming removed 0 bases from V and 4 bases from J; junction bases left unmatched: 9. The specimen was central memory CD4+ T cells from blood. This receptor was taken from a woman aged 25 to 39 with type 1 diabetes. V gene TRBV4-1 combines with J gene TRBJ2-3, with 8 bases lining up with TRBD2. CDR3 DNA: TGCGCCAGCAGCCAAGATAGACGGGCGGGAGGAGCAGATACGCAGTATTTT. Encoded protein: CASSQDRRAGGADTQYF.